This T cell receptor (beta chain) was identified in a study of cytomegalovirus exposure and HLA in healthy donors (dated 2017 in TCRdb). Some background on the complete study: The 666 repertoires of the first cohort and the 95 to 150 validation repertoires were produced on the same platform, according to a later analysis. To predict cytomegalovirus infection status, the study combined high-throughput TCR immunosequencing, statistical association of individual TCRs with disease status, and machine learning. The study aimed to test whether cataloging public T cell receptors could reveal signatures of past pathogen exposure. A separate validation cohort of roughly 120 different subjects was used in addition to the roughly 640-subject first cohort. General study outcomes and caveats: In a later analysis, TCRs clustered in the first cohort were found to also tend to co-occur in the roughly 120 validation repertoires, with about 94% of cluster scores above 0. According to the authors, the approach could potentially be generalized to other disease states and immunological phenotypes. In the study, about 150 TCR beta chains were listed as associated with cytomegalovirus. Most TCR sequences were observed very rarely across donors, whereas some public TCRs were present in many individuals. The classifier was reported to diagnose cytomegalovirus status with high specificity and sensitivity in both the original and validation cohorts. In vitro tests confirmed that a few of the cytomegalovirus-associated TCR beta chains recognize cytomegalovirus antigens. A later analysis lacked HLA typing for the validation cohort, so it scored co-occurrence in that cohort across all 130 or so repertoires.

The library came from the immunoSEQ multiplex PCR assay. The authors' analysis ran thus. A statistical classification framework was built for diagnosing cytomegalovirus status from the catalog of TCR beta chain sequences. TCRdb obtained this table from immuneACCESS and retained in-frame rearrangements with V and J assigned. These tables miss some clones; where compared with another copy, unresolved V genes account for less than half of the shortfall, and the remainder is unexplained. V, J and clone size are those of that table, while D and trimming were read from the DNA. The sample table shows 200,000 to 250,000 clones, and approximately 86% are seen once. The ten largest make up about 3% of the sample. In regard to this clone: It lacks a known antigen. Per-nucleotide qualities are absent, and no much larger clonotype sits a single base away.

CDR1 and CDR2 (SGHAT, FQNNGV) derive from the germline V gene. From the cysteine through the phenylalanine, the CDR3 covers 14 amino acids. The retained sequence is limited to the CDR3, 42 bases, with the frame set at the first base. V trim: 5 bases; J trim: 0 bases; unmatched bases: 4. The donors belonged to the validation cohort of 120 subjects, which was separate from the approximately 660-subject first cohort. This TCR derives from a woman between 18 and 29 years old in good health and CMV-seronegative. The sample taken for sequencing was PBMCs. Rearrangement joined TRBV11-2 to TRBJ2-7; 7 central bases correspond to TRBD2. The CDR3 here reads CASSPPGGSYEQYF. The DNA is TGTGCCAGCAGCCCTCCGGGGGGCTCCTACGAGCAGTACTTC.